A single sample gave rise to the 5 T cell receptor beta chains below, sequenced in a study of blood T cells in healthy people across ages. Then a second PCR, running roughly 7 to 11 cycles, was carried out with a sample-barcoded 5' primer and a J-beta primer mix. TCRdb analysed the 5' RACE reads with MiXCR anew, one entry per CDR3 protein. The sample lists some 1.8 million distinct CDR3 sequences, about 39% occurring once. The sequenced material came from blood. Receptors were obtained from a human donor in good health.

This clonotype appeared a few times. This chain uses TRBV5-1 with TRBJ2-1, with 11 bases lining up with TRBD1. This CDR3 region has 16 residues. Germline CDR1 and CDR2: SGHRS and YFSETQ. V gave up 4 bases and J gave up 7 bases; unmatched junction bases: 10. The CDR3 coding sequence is TGCGCCAGCAGCCTTAACCTAGGACAGGGGGCTAATGAGCAGTTCTTC. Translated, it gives CASSLNLGQGANEQFF.

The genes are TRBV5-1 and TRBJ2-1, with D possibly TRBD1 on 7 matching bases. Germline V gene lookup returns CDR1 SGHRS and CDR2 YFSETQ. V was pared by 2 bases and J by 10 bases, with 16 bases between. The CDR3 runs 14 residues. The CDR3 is CASSFNNRGGEQFF. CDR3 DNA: TGCGCCAGCAGCTTTAATAACAGGGGAGGCGAGCAGTTCTTC.

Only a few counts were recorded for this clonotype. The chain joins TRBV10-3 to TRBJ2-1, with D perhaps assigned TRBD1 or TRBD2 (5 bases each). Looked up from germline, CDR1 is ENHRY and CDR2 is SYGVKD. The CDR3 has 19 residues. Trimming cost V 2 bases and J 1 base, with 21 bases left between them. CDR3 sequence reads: CAISETTGPERRSYNEQFF. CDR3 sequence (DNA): TGTGCCATCAGTGAGACAACGGGGCCGGAGCGTAGGTCCTACAATGAGCAGTTCTTC.

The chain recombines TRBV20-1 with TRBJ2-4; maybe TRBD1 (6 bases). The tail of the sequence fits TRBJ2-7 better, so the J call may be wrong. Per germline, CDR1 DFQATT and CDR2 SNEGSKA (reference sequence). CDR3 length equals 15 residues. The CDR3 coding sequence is TGCAGTGCTACCCCAGATGGGACATCAGGCTACGAGCAGTACTTC. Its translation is CSATPDGTSGYEQYF.

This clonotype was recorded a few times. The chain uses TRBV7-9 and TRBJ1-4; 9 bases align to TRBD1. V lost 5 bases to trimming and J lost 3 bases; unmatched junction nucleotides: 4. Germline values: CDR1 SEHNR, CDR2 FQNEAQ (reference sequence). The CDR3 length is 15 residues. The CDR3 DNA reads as TGTGCCAGCAGCCTGGGACAGGGATCTAATGAAAAACTGTTTTTT. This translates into CASSLGQGSNEKLFF.